The rows below give T cell receptor beta chains drawn from one sample of a study of human T cells and chemical hapten exposure. Via MiXCR, TCRdb re-called the RACE reads, giving one row per CDR3 protein. The sample contains around 180,000 distinct CDR3 sequences, around 30% of which appear only once. This sample comprised whole blood, obtained in connection with sensitization to the hapten diphenylcyclopropenone (DPC). All receptors derive from a woman aged 25-40 years with alopecia areata. Some clones in this sample may be carry-over from other donors' samples. CDR3s include the opening cysteine and the closing phenylalanine or tryptophan. Each record gives: J gene, V gene, clone size, D gene, CDR3 DNA, CDR3 protein. D genes are given only for firm matches. Not all rows give a size; the values are once, few, many and, for expanded clones, a class.

TRBJ2-1 | TRBV24-1 | few | . | TGTGCCACCAGTGATCCAAACAATGAGCAGTTCTTC | CATSDPNNEQFF
TRBJ1-2 | TRBV6-4 | few | . | TGTGCCACCCAGTTAAGGGTCTATGGCTACACCTTC | CATQLRVYGYTF
TRBJ1-3 | TRBV9 | . | . | TGTGCCAGCAGCAACCAAATTCGGGACCCCCGCGGTTTCGGCTCTGGAAACACCATATATTTT | CASSNQIRDPRGFGSGNTIYF
TRBJ2-5 | TRBV6-2/TRBV6-3 | . | TRBD2 | TGTGCCAGCAGTCCCCTGACTAGCGGGGAAGAGACCCAGTACTTC | CASSPLTSGEETQYF
TRBJ2-7 | TRBV4-2 | . | TRBD1 | TGTGCCAGCAGCCAAGTAGGACAGGCGACCTACGAGCAGTACTTC | CASSQVGQATYEQYF
TRBJ2-3 | TRBV7-2 | many | TRBD1 | TGTGCCAGCAGCTTAGGCCAGGGGGTCGATACGCAGTATTTT | CASSLGQGVDTQYF
TRBJ2-1 | TRBV4-3 | few | . | TGCGCCAGCAGCCAACTTGTTTACAATGAGCAGTTCTTC | CASSQLVYNEQFF
TRBJ2-5 | TRBV9 | . | TRBD2 | TGTGCCAGCAGCCAGGGACTAGCGGGAGACTTGGAGACCCAGTACTTC | CASSQGLAGDLETQYF
TRBJ1-4 | TRBV10-3 | . | TRBD1 | TGTGCCACCTCGACAGGGCTTCGTGAAAAACTGTTTTTT | CATSTGLREKLFF
TRBJ2-7 | TRBV6-1 | few | TRBD1 | TGTGCCAGCAGGGAGGGACAGGGGACTCTGAGGGCCTACGAGCAGTACTTC | CASREGQGTLRAYEQYF
TRBJ1-2 | TRBV7-2 | . | TRBD1 | TGTGCCAGCAGCTCGAAACAGGGGCACTATGGCTACACCTTC | CASSSKQGHYGYTF
TRBJ1-3 | TRBV27 | few | . | TGTGCCAGCAGTTCTTTAGGTGGAAACACCATATATTTT | CASSSLGGNTIYF
TRBJ1-2 | TRBV6-2/TRBV6-3 | . | . | TGTGCCAGCGACATGACAGCAAATAGTGGCTACACCTTC | CASDMTANSGYTF
TRBJ1-1 | TRBV4-3 | . | . | TGCGCCAGCAGCCAAGATCTAGGGTTTCGGTCTGAAGCTTTCTTT | CASSQDLGFRSEAFF
TRBJ2-7 | TRBV5-1 | few | TRBD2 | TGCGCCAGCAGCTTGGTGTTAGCGGGAGGGTCCGAGCAGTACTTC | CASSLVLAGGSEQYF
TRBJ1-4 | TRBV29-1 | . | . | TGCAGCGTTGCGGGGATCCTGAATGAAAAACTGTTTTTT | CSVAGILNEKLFF
TRBJ2-3 | TRBV9 | few | . | TGTGCCAGCAGCGTAGTCGGTTGGACTAGCACAGATACGCAGTATTTT | CASSVVGWTSTDTQYF
TRBJ1-1 | TRBV12-3/TRBV12-4 | . | TRBD1 | TGTGCCAGCAGTTTAGGACAGGGGATCAACACTGAAGCTTTCTTT | CASSLGQGINTEAFF
TRBJ1-5 | TRBV5-8 | . | . | TGTGCCAGCAGCTGGTCTTCGAATACAGGGAATCAGCCCCAGCATTTT | CASSWSSNTGNQPQHF
TRBJ2-5 | TRBV18 | . | . | TGTGCCAGCAGCCCCCGGGCCCAAGAGACCCAGTACTTC | CASSPRAQETQYF
TRBJ2-7 | TRBV10-3 | . | . | TGTGCCATCACCTCGGACAGCTCCTACGAGCAGTACTTC | CAITSDSSYEQYF
TRBJ1-1 | TRBV28 | once | . | TGTGCCAGCAGTTTAGGCGGCAGGGCCGGTGCTTTCTTT | CASSLGGRAGAFF
TRBJ2-1 | TRBV28 | few | TRBD2 | TGTGCCAGCAGTTTAGGGGCGGGAGGGCCCTACAATGAGCAGTTCTTC | CASSLGAGGPYNEQFF
TRBJ2-7 | TRBV5-1 | few | TRBD1 | TGCGCCAGCAGACGGACAGGGTCGGCGTACGAGCAGTACTTC | CASRRTGSAYEQYF
TRBJ2-2 | TRBV28 | few | . | TGTGCCAGCACGACAGCCGCAGCGAACACCGGGGAGCTGTTTTTT | CASTTAAANTGELFF
TRBJ1-3 | TRBV7-2 | few | . | TGTGCCAGCAGCTTAGGAGCCTTTGGGACCATATATTTT | CASSLGAFGTIYF
TRBJ2-5 | TRBV20-1 | many | TRBD2 | TGCAGTGCTAGACCCCGGAAGCGGGGGGCCTCAGAGACCCAGTACTTC | CSARPRKRGASETQYF
TRBJ2-7 | TRBV3-1 | few | . | TGTGCCAGCAGCGTGGGCCAATACGAGCAGTACTTC | CASSVGQYEQYF
TRBJ2-1 | TRBV2 | . | . | TGTGCCAGCAGCTCCAATAGCGGTAGTTACAATGAGCAGTTCTTC | CASSSNSGSYNEQFF
TRBJ2-1 | TRBV28 | few | . | TGTGCCAGCAGTTTCCGCAGCGCCTACAATGAGCAGTTCTTC | CASSFRSAYNEQFF
TRBJ2-7 | TRBV6-2/TRBV6-3 | few | . | TGTGCCAGCAAGACTGCAGGAGGGGCCTACGAGCAGTACTTC | CASKTAGGAYEQYF
TRBJ2-5 | TRBV20-1 | . | TRBD2 | TGCAGTGCTATTCGGGGGGTGGAGACCCAGTACTTC | CSAIRGVETQYF
TRBJ2-5 | TRBV7-6 | . | . | TGTGCCAGCAGCTTAGTCGCCTCAGAGACCCAGTACTTC | CASSLVASETQYF
TRBJ1-1 | TRBV28 | . | . | TGTGCCAGCAGTTTGGATCCGGGGAGAGCTTTCTTT | CASSLDPGRAFF
TRBJ1-3 | TRBV7-8 | . | . | TGTGCCAGCAGCTTAGGAGGGAAATTCGCTGGAAACACCATATATTTT | CASSLGGKFAGNTIYF
TRBJ2-7 | TRBV28 | many | TRBD1 | TGTGCCAGCACCCACTCTGGGACAGGGTCCTACGAGCAGTACTTC | CASTHSGTGSYEQYF
TRBJ1-2 | TRBV29-1 | . | . | TGCAGCGTGGGATCCGGGACAAAGCACCGGGGCTACACCTTC | CSVGSGTKHRGYTF
TRBJ2-5 | TRBV29-1 | many | TRBD1 | TGCAGCGTTGACAGGGGGCAAGAGACCCAGTACTTC | CSVDRGQETQYF
TRBJ1-2 | TRBV5-6 | . | . | TGTGCCAGCAGCTTGGTGATAGGGGCTGATGGCTACACCTTC | CASSLVIGADGYTF
TRBJ2-3 | TRBV5-1 | . | . | TGCGCCAGCAGCTCAGAGGGAAAGAGCACAGATACGCAGTATTTT | CASSSEGKSTDTQYF
TRBJ2-3 | TRBV7-2 | many | . | TGTGCCAGCAGTTTCCAGGATACGCAGTATTTT | CASSFQDTQYF
TRBJ2-7 | TRBV7-8 | . | . | TGTGCCAGCAGCCTCCTGGGGGGCTACGAGCAGTACTTC | CASSLLGGYEQYF
TRBJ2-1 | TRBV10-3 | . | . | TGTGCCATCAGTGGGAGGGAGGGGGCAAATGAGCAGTTCTTC | CAISGREGANEQFF